This entry concerns a single T cell receptor (beta chain). Its antigen remains unidentified. The repertoire was sequenced with immunoSEQ multiplex PCR; TCRdb's copy has only in-frame clones and lacks some. The data contain about 41,000 clones, around 89% of them singletons. This sample was taken from a study of a mutant IDH1 vaccine in newly diagnosed glioma. Whole-study context: Patients under treatment included about 62% males and approximately 40% females and had a mean age of approximately 40 years.

Time point in this sample: week 35, safety follow-up. The investigators gave 300 ug of mutant IDH1 20-mer peptide in each vaccine dose, together with topical imiquimod. The patients were given eight vaccinations, one each in weeks 1, 3, 5, 7, 11, 15, 19 and 23. The germline V gene has CDR1 SGDLS and CDR2 YYNGEE. Trimming shortened V by 0 bases and J by 6 bases, and 13 bases separated the two germline ends. The CDR3 has 14 residues. The chain joins TRBV9 to TRBJ2-7; D gene uncertain. This clonotype was sampled from a man between 40 and 49 years old with glioma. The material sequenced was PBMCs, taken from a glioma patient whose treatment included an IDH1 peptide vaccine. The DNA of the CDR3 is TGTGCCAGCAGCGTAGATACGTCCCGTGGCGAGCAGTACTTC. It yields the protein CASSVDTSRGEQYF.